Listed below are T cell receptor beta chains from one sample, sequenced in a study of T cells after yellow fever vaccination. TCRdb redid the calling of the 5' RACE reads with MiXCR, one entry per CDR3 protein. This table holds under 300,000 distinct CDR3 sequences, 10% to 15% found once. The sequenced sample was CD4+ T cells sorted from PBMCs, obtained 45 days after the yellow fever booster vaccination. These receptor sequences come from a man aged 25-45 years who received the YFV17D yellow fever vaccine. The CDR3 runs from the conserved cysteine through the conserved F or W. A D gene is named only where the DNA matches it firmly. Clone size is given for some rows only: seen once, a few or many times, or a class if the clone is expanded.

>TRBV12-3/TRBV12-4|NA|TRBJ2-7|few
TGTGCCAGCAGTACTGAGGTGGGAATCGAGCAGTACTTC
CASSTEVGIEQYF
>TRBV2|NA|TRBJ2-1|NA
TGTGCCAGCAGCTTCCAGCGGGTCCCCAATGAGCAGTTCTTC
CASSFQRVPNEQFF
>TRBV12-3/TRBV12-4|TRBD2|TRBJ2-1|NA
TGTGCCAGCAGTTTCAGTACTAGCGGGGCGAACAGGGAGCAGTTCTTC
CASSFSTSGANREQFF
>TRBV6-2/TRBV6-3|TRBD1|TRBJ2-3|few
TGTGCCAGCACTCCCCGAAGGGACAGAGTAGAAGATACGCAGTATTTT
CASTPRRDRVEDTQYF
>TRBV28|TRBD2|TRBJ2-3|NA
TGTGCCAGCACCGGGACTACCGATACGCAGTATTTT
CASTGTTDTQYF
>TRBV5-1|TRBD2|TRBJ2-7|NA
TGCGCCAGCAGCCAACTAGCGGGAGGGCCTGGCGAGCAGTACTTC
CASSQLAGGPGEQYF
>TRBV7-8|NA|TRBJ2-3|NA
TGTGCCAGCACATCTCAAACGGGGCGGCCCACAGATACGCAGTATTTT
CASTSQTGRPTDTQYF
>TRBV11-2|TRBD2|TRBJ2-2|few
TGTGCCAGCAGCTTCCTAGCGGGACCCACCGGGGAGCTGTTTTTT
CASSFLAGPTGELFF
>TRBV29-1|TRBD2|TRBJ2-1|NA
TGCAGCGTTGTACCGCGGGAGGCCCCTGAGCAGTTCTTC
CSVVPREAPEQFF
>TRBV20-1|NA|TRBJ2-5|NA
TGCAGTCCTGCTAGTCCGGGGAACAAGCCGGGAGAGACCCAGTACTTC
CSPASPGNKPGETQYF
>TRBV7-2|NA|TRBJ2-7|NA
TGTGCCAGCAGCTTAGATAGGTTGCGCGAGCAGTACTTC
CASSLDRLREQYF
>TRBV5-1|NA|TRBJ2-3|NA
TGCGCCAGCAGCCCAAACGACAGGACAGATACGCAGTATTTT
CASSPNDRTDTQYF
>TRBV5-1|NA|TRBJ2-2|few
TGCGCCAGCAGCAGAGCCGGACGGAACACCGGGGAGCTGTTTTTT
CASSRAGRNTGELFF
>TRBV20-1|NA|TRBJ1-4|few
TGCAGTGCTAGGTCTGGGCGTAATGAAAAACTGTTTTTT
CSARSGRNEKLFF
>TRBV29-1|NA|TRBJ2-1|few
TGCAGCGTTGCACTGGGGGTCATGAGGGGGCAGTTCTTC
CSVALGVMRGQFF
>TRBV6-6|NA|TRBJ2-3|NA
TGTGCCAGCCGACAGACTAGCACAGATACGCAGTATTTT
CASRQTSTDTQYF
>TRBV5-1|TRBD2|TRBJ2-7|few
TGCGCCAGCAGCACCTCCGGGACTAGAGGCTACGAGCAGTACTTC
CASSTSGTRGYEQYF
>TRBV9|NA|TRBJ2-2|NA
TGTGCCAGCAGCGTAACTGGGGCCGGGGAGCTGTTTTTT
CASSVTGAGELFF
>TRBV4-3|NA|TRBJ2-5|few
TGCGCCAGCAGCCAAGATCGATGGAAGGAGCGAAAAGAGACCCAGTACTTC
CASSQDRWKERKETQYF
>TRBV6-2/TRBV6-3|TRBD1|TRBJ1-5|few
TGTGCCAGCAGTCAAGTTCCGGGACAGGGGACTAATCAGCCCCAGCATTTT
CASSQVPGQGTNQPQHF
>TRBV7-8|NA|TRBJ2-1|NA
TGTGCCAGCAGCCCGGGGACGGGGAATGAGCAGTTCTTC
CASSPGTGNEQFF
>TRBV29-1|TRBD2|TRBJ2-7|few
TGCAGCGTTGGGCAGTGGGGGACTAGCCGTTACGAGCAGTACTTC
CSVGQWGTSRYEQYF
>TRBV7-9|TRBD2|TRBJ2-5|many
TGTGCCAGCAGCCTTGGACTAGCGGGAACCCAAGAGACCCAGTACTTC
CASSLGLAGTQETQYF
>TRBV5-1|TRBD2|TRBJ2-1|few
TGCGCCAGCACTCCTAGCGGTTCCTCCTACAATGAGCAGTTCTTC
CASTPSGSSYNEQFF
>TRBV7-2|NA|TRBJ2-5|few
TGTGCCAGCAGCTTAGCATGGGGAGAGACCCAGTACTTC
CASSLAWGETQYF
>TRBV20-1|NA|TRBJ1-1|few
TGCAGTGCAATCACCTCTGGGGGTGGGATGAACACTGAAGCTTTCTTT
CSAITSGGGMNTEAFF
>TRBV12-3/TRBV12-4|NA|TRBJ2-3|few
TGTGCCAGCGCTCAGACCCTTCCCACGCAGTATTTT
CASAQTLPTQYF
>TRBV18|TRBD1|TRBJ2-5|few
TGTGCCAGCTCACCACGGACAGGGAAACCCCAAGAGACCCAGTACTTC
CASSPRTGKPQETQYF
>TRBV5-1|NA|TRBJ2-5|few
TGCGCCAGCAGCTTCGGGCGGGACAAAGAGACCCAGTACTTC
CASSFGRDKETQYF
>TRBV5-1|NA|TRBJ2-3|many
TGCGCCAGCAGCTTTGAGGATCCCGATACGCAGTATTTT
CASSFEDPDTQYF
>TRBV7-2|TRBD2|TRBJ2-1|NA
TGTGCCAGCAGCTCCTGGGGGGGGGAGCAGTTCTTC
CASSSWGGEQFF
>TRBV7-3|TRBD2|TRBJ2-7|NA
TGTGCCAGCAGACGGACTAGCGGGATAGACGAGCAGTACTTC
CASRRTSGIDEQYF
>TRBV29-1|NA|TRBJ1-1|few
TGCAGCGTTGAAAGGGGCCCGGGGGCGAACACTGAAGCTTTCTTT
CSVERGPGANTEAFF
>TRBV3-1|TRBD1|TRBJ1-1|NA
TGTGCCAGCAGCCGGACAGGGAACACTGAAGCTTTCTTT
CASSRTGNTEAFF
>TRBV20-1|NA|TRBJ2-5|many
TGCAGTGCTAGTATTGTCGGGGCTCCGGAGACCCAGTACTTC
CSASIVGAPETQYF
>TRBV29-1|TRBD2|TRBJ2-7|NA
TGCAGCGTTTATGGACTAGCGGGAGATTCGTACGAGCAGTACTTC
CSVYGLAGDSYEQYF
>TRBV19|NA|TRBJ2-1|few
TGTGCCAGTAGTATCCCGGGACTGAATTACAATGAGCAGTTCTTC
CASSIPGLNYNEQFF
>TRBV29-1|TRBD2|TRBJ2-1|few
TGCAGCGTCGCCTATGGGGGAGCGGGGTACAATGAGCAGTTCTTC
CSVAYGGAGYNEQFF
>TRBV7-3|TRBD2|TRBJ2-3|NA
TGTGCCAGCTCCCCTTGGGGGGGGAGGGGCACAGATACGCAGTATTTT
CASSPWGGRGTDTQYF
>TRBV5-5|TRBD1|TRBJ1-3|few
TGTGCCAGCAGCGGGGCGGGGGACAGCCGAGGAAACACCATATATTTT
CASSGAGDSRGNTIYF
>TRBV20-1|NA|TRBJ2-5|NA
TGCAGTGCTAGAGAGAACGCGATTGTCGGGGAGACCCAGTACTTC
CSARENAIVGETQYF
>TRBV6-1|NA|TRBJ1-3|NA
TGTGCCAGCGCCAGCTTTAGCTCTGGAAACACCATATATTTT
CASASFSSGNTIYF
>TRBV5-1|TRBD1|TRBJ1-4|NA
TGCGCCAGCAGCTTAACCGGGACAGGGGAAAAACTGTTTTTT
CASSLTGTGEKLFF
>TRBV23-1|TRBD2|TRBJ2-1|NA
TGCGCCAGCAGTCGGGGGGGAAACGGCAATGAGCAGTTCTTC
CASSRGGNGNEQFF
>TRBV20-1|TRBD2|TRBJ2-3|few
TGCAGTGCAGCGGGCGGGACTAACACAGATACGCAGTATTTT
CSAAGGTNTDTQYF
>TRBV7-9|TRBD1|TRBJ2-3|few
TGTGCCAGCAGCATACGACAGGGGGCTACAGATACGCAGTATTTT
CASSIRQGATDTQYF
>TRBV7-2|TRBD2|TRBJ2-7|NA
TGTGCCAGCAGCTTAGCGTCTAGCGGAAAGAGAAGGTACTTC
CASSLASSGKRRYF
>TRBV11-2|NA|TRBJ2-3|NA
TGTGCCAGCAGCTCAGGGTGGGCAGGACACCCCACAGATACGCAGTATTTT
CASSSGWAGHPTDTQYF